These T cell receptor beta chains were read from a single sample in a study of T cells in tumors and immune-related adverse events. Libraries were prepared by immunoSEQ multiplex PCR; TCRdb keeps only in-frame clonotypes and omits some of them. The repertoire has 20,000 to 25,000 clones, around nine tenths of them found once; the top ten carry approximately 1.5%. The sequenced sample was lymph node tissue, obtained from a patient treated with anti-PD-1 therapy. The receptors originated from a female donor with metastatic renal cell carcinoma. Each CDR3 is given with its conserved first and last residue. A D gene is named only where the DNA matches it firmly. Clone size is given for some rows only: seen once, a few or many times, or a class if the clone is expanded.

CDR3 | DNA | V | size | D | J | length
CASSPGTSGTGELFF | TGTGCCAGCAGCCCCGGGACTAGCGGCACCGGGGAGCTGTTTTTT | TRBV7-6 | - | TRBD2 | TRBJ2-2 | 15
CASSYSYGGAADTQYF | TGTGCCAGCAGTTACTCCTACGGGGGGGCCGCAGATACGCAGTATTTT | TRBV6-5 | - | TRBD2 | TRBJ2-3 | 16
CASSFPPGQDNSPLHF | TGTGCCAGCAGCTTTCCCCCGGGACAGGATAATTCACCCCTCCACTTT | TRBV7-9 | - | TRBD1 | TRBJ1-6 | 16
CASSQDLRTEAFF | TGTGCCAGCAGCCAAGATCTGAGAACTGAAGCTTTCTTT | TRBV14 | - | - | TRBJ1-1 | 13
CASSLLTGTGTRGELFF | TGTGCCAGCAGCTTACTAACCGGGACAGGGACGAGAGGGGAGCTGTTTTTT | TRBV11-2 | - | TRBD1 | TRBJ2-2 | 17
CASSYRGAGTEAFF | TGTGCCAGCAGTTATCGGGGGGCGGGTACTGAAGCTTTCTTT | TRBV6-5 | - | - | TRBJ1-1 | 14
CASSSDRVNTGELFF | TGTGCCAGCAGTTCCGACAGGGTGAACACCGGGGAGCTGTTTTTT | TRBV7-9 | - | TRBD1 | TRBJ2-2 | 15
CASSQTGLGHEQYF | TGTGCCAGCAGTCAAACGGGACTAGGGCACGAGCAGTACTTC | TRBV11-3 | - | TRBD2 | TRBJ2-7 | 14
CASSFTGSGANVLTF | TGCGCCAGCAGCTTTACCGGGTCTGGGGCCAACGTCCTGACTTTC | TRBV5-1 | - | - | TRBJ2-6 | 15
CAISYTSGRNNVYNEQFF | TGTGCCATCAGCTATACTAGCGGGAGAAACAATGTCTACAATGAGCAGTTCTTC | TRBV10-3 | - | TRBD2 | TRBJ2-1 | 18
CAWRDRGLYEQYF | TGTGCCTGGAGGGACAGGGGGCTTTACGAGCAGTACTTC | TRBV30 | - | TRBD1 | TRBJ2-7 | 13
CASSSVRGLHYF | TGTGCCAGCAGTTCCGTGAGGGGGCTTCATTATTTT | TRBV6-5 | - | TRBD1 | TRBJ2-3 | 12
CASSENVGTSQPQHF | TGTGCCAGCAGTGAAAACGTGGGGACGAGTCAGCCCCAGCATTTT | TRBV6-1 | - | - | TRBJ1-5 | 15
CASSTAGTGLYEQYF | TGTGCCAGTAGTACCGCGGGGACAGGACTCTACGAGCAGTACTTC | TRBV19 | - | TRBD1 | TRBJ2-7 | 15
CASSYSTGGKLFF | TGTGCCAGCAGTTACAGCACTGGAGGAAAACTGTTTTTT | TRBV6-5 | - | - | TRBJ1-4 | 13
CASTAQGSSEKLFF | TGTGCCAGCACGGCCCAGGGCTCTAGTGAAAAACTGTTTTTT | TRBV25-1 | once | - | TRBJ1-4 | 14
CASTTTRIFSGNTIYF | TGTGCCAGTACCACCACCAGGATTTTCTCTGGAAACACCATATATTTT | TRBV19 | - | - | TRBJ1-3 | 16
CASSLFPGQVLSGNTIYF | TGTGCCAGCAGTTTATTCCCAGGGCAGGTCCTCTCTGGAAACACCATATATTTT | TRBV28 | - | - | TRBJ1-3 | 18
CASSLGTGATYEQYF | TGTGCCAGCAGCCTTGGTACCGGGGCTACCTACGAGCAGTACTTC | TRBV28 | once | - | TRBJ2-7 | 15
CASSETFGGDTEAFF | TGTGCCAGCAGTGAAACGTTTGGGGGAGACACTGAAGCTTTCTTT | TRBV6-1 | - | - | TRBJ1-1 | 15
CASSQGGDTGELFF | TGCGCCAGCAGCCAAGGGGGGGACACCGGGGAGCTGTTTTTT | TRBV4-1 | - | - | TRBJ2-2 | 14
CASSLVFGGVTDTQYF | TGCGCCAGCAGCTTGGTCTTCGGCGGGGTGACAGATACGCAGTATTTT | TRBV5-1 | - | - | TRBJ2-3 | 16
CASSYASPFRANVLTF | TGTGCCAGCAGTTACGCTTCGCCTTTTAGGGCCAACGTCCTGACTTTC | TRBV6-5 | once | - | TRBJ2-6 | 16
CASSLDGGMAFF | TGTGCCAGCAGCTTGGACGGAGGGATGGCTTTCTTT | TRBV5-4 | - | - | TRBJ1-1 | 12
CASSSDRLQFSPLHF | TGTGCCAGCAGCTCAGACAGGCTTCAATTTTCACCCCTCCACTTT | TRBV7-9 | few | - | TRBJ1-6 | 15
CASSFPPGQGFPGYTF | TGTGCCAGCAGTTTCCCACCGGGACAGGGGTTCCCTGGCTACACCTTC | TRBV28 | few | TRBD1 | TRBJ1-2 | 16
CASREDSNQPQHF | TGTGCCAGCAGAGAGGACAGCAATCAGCCCCAGCATTTT | TRBV6-5 | - | - | TRBJ1-5 | 13
CATKTGGFYEQYF | TGTGCTACCAAGACAGGGGGCTTCTACGAGCAGTACTTC | TRBV12-5 | - | TRBD1 | TRBJ2-7 | 13
CASSSAGAGGGDTQYF | TGCGCCAGCAGCTCCGCAGGAGCGGGAGGAGGGGATACGCAGTATTTT | TRBV5-1 | - | TRBD2 | TRBJ2-3 | 16
CASSQGGIGDRGPDEQFF | TGCGCCAGCAGCCAAGGTGGAATTGGCGACAGGGGACCGGATGAGCAGTTCTTC | TRBV4-3 | - | TRBD1 | TRBJ2-1 | 18